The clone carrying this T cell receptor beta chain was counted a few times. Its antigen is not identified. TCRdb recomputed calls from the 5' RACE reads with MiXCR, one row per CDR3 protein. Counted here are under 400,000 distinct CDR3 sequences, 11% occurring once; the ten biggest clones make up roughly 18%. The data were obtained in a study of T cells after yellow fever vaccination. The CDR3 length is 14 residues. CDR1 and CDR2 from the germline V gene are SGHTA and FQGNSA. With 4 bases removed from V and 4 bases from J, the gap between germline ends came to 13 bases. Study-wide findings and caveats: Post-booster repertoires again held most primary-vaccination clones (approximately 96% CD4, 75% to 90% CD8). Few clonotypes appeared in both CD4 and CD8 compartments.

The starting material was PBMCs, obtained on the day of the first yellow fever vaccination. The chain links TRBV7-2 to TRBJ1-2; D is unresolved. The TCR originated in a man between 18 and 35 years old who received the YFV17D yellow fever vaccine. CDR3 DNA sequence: TGTGCCAGCAGCTCCTTCATTGGCATCTATGGCTACACCTTC. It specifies CASSSFIGIYGYTF.